This T cell receptor beta chain was observed in a study of blood T cell repertoires in COVID-19. Background on the study: Both acute and convalescent COVID-19 samples were obtained from the United States, Italy and Spain. T cells, B-cell-depleted T cells, or PBMCs provided the cDNA or gDNA that served as material.

The germline CDR1 and CDR2 sequences are ENHRY and SYGVKD. The CDR3 runs 13 residues. Between the trimmed V and J ends, which lost 10 bases and 0 bases, there was a span of 10 bases. In the authors' workflow: Reference gene primer amplification gave estimated nucleated cell counts. TCRdb's table, derived via immunoSEQ multiplex PCR, lists solely in-frame clones and lacks some. From that table come the V and J calls and clone size; the DNA was used to work out D and trimming. Of under 120,000 clones detected, 70% to 80% appear once; the ten largest clones hold around 20%. The receptor was derived from a man in his 70s with active or convalescent COVID-19. The source material was peripheral blood. The chain joins TRBV10-3 to TRBJ1-3; a weak D match, TRBD1 (6 bases). This CDR3 is CATRDNSGNTIYF. The CDR3 region has the DNA TGTGCCACCAGGGACAACTCTGGAAACACCATATATTTT.